A selection of T cell receptor beta chains follows, all from one sample in a study of glioma-infiltrating T cells after dendritic cell vaccination. Sequencing was performed with immunoSEQ multiplex PCR; in TCRdb, only in-frame clones are kept and a portion is missing. The profile shows 100,000 or so clones, around 90% of them singletons. The input for sequencing was blood, taken after dendritic cell vaccination. All receptors derive from a human donor with glioblastoma. Both conserved end residues are part of each CDR3. A D gene is named only where the DNA matches it firmly. Clone size is not always given. Where it is, it says once, few, many or a class for expanded clones.

V,D,J,size,DNA,CDR3
TRBV30,TRBD2,TRBJ2-7,NA,TGTGCCTGGAGTACTGGGACTAGCGGTCCCTACGAGCAGTACTTC,CAWSTGTSGPYEQYF
TRBV5-6,TRBD2,TRBJ2-1,NA,TGTGCCAGCAGCGCCGGGACTAGCATCAATGAGCAGTTCTTC,CASSAGTSINEQFF
TRBV11-3,NA,TRBJ2-3,NA,TGTGCCAGCAGTCGCGGGTCTCAGCCCACAGATACGCAGTATTTT,CASSRGSQPTDTQYF
TRBV18,NA,TRBJ2-5,NA,TGTGCCAGCTCATCGGAGGGGTCCCAAGAGACCCAGTACTTC,CASSSEGSQETQYF
TRBV5-1,TRBD1,TRBJ1-1,NA,TGCGCCAGCAGCGAAGGGACAGGGGGCGGGACTGAAGCTTTCTTT,CASSEGTGGGTEAFF
TRBV7-8,NA,TRBJ2-1,NA,TGTGCCAGCAGCTTGGGCGGGCCCAATGAGCAGTTCTTC,CASSLGGPNEQFF
TRBV30,TRBD1,TRBJ2-3,NA,TGTGCCTGGAGTGTACGGACAGGAGATACGCAGTATTTT,CAWSVRTGDTQYF
TRBV7-6,TRBD2,TRBJ2-1,NA,TGTGCCAGCAGCCTCTACCTTCTAGCGGGAGGGATCAATGAGCAGTTCTTC,CASSLYLLAGGINEQFF
TRBV13,NA,TRBJ2-1,few,TGTGCCAGCAGCTTAGGGAGTGAGCAGTTCTTC,CASSLGSEQFF
TRBV6-1,NA,TRBJ2-7,NA,TGTGCCAGCAGCCCGCCTTTGGGAGGAGGTGACTTC,CASSPPLGGGDF
TRBV5-1,TRBD1,TRBJ1-1,NA,TGCGCCAGCAGCTTTGGGACAGGGATAGCCACTGAAGCTTTCTTT,CASSFGTGIATEAFF
TRBV13,TRBD2,TRBJ2-1,NA,TGTGCCAGCAGCTGGCGCCTAGCGGGGAGTCCGTATGAGCAGTTCTTC,CASSWRLAGSPYEQFF
TRBV11-2,TRBD2,TRBJ2-7,NA,TGTGCCAGCAGCTTAGGACTAGCGGGAGGCCTTCCCGAGCAGTACTTC,CASSLGLAGGLPEQYF
TRBV6-5,TRBD1,TRBJ1-6,NA,TGTGCCAGCAGGACTACAGGGGGAAGTAATTCACCCCTCCACTTT,CASRTTGGSNSPLHF
TRBV7-3,NA,TRBJ1-1,NA,TGTGCCAGCAGGCCAGGGGATTCGAACACTGAAGCTTTCTTT,CASRPGDSNTEAFF
TRBV30,NA,TRBJ1-2,NA,TGTGCCTGGAGTTCCGGGTCTTTTGGTTGGGGCTACACCTTC,CAWSSGSFGWGYTF
TRBV25-1,NA,TRBJ2-7,NA,TGTGCCAGCAGCCGGACAGCCGCCTACGAGCAGTACTTC,CASSRTAAYEQYF
TRBV2,NA,TRBJ2-2,NA,TGTGCCAGCAGTGAAGTGTCCCAGAACACCGGGGAGCTGTTTTTT,CASSEVSQNTGELFF
TRBV9,TRBD2,TRBJ2-5,NA,TGTGCCAGCAGCGTAGGGGGACTAGCGGGAGATTACCAAGAGACCCAGTACTTC,CASSVGGLAGDYQETQYF
TRBV6-5,TRBD1,TRBJ1-2,NA,TGTGCCAGCAGATATCAGGGGGCTAACTATGGCTACACCTTC,CASRYQGANYGYTF
TRBV19,NA,TRBJ2-1,NA,TGTGCCAGTAAACCGGACCGGGCGGGCTACAATGAGCAGTTCTTC,CASKPDRAGYNEQFF
TRBV28,NA,TRBJ1-2,few,TGTGCCAGCAGTTTCGAGCAGGGCTATGGCTACACCTTC,CASSFEQGYGYTF
TRBV12-5,NA,TRBJ1-2,NA,TGTGCTAGTGGTTTGGCTAATAGTGGCTACACCTTC,CASGLANSGYTF
TRBV7-8,NA,TRBJ1-3,NA,TGTGCCAGCAGCCACAGGGTCAATGGAAACACCATATATTTT,CASSHRVNGNTIYF
TRBV6-5,NA,TRBJ1-1,NA,TGTGCCAGCAGTTACGGGGGGGCGAGCACTGAAGCTTTCTTT,CASSYGGASTEAFF
TRBV5-4,TRBD1,TRBJ1-1,NA,TGTGCCAGCAGCTTCGGGACAGAGTATGAAGCTTTCTTT,CASSFGTEYEAFF
TRBV30,TRBD2,TRBJ2-3,NA,TGTGCCTGGAGTTCTAGCGGGGGGAACACAGATACGCAGTATTTT,CAWSSSGGNTDTQYF
TRBV4-1,NA,TRBJ2-7,NA,TGCGCCAGCAGCCAGGGAGGGGGGGGTGGCTACGAGCAGTACTTC,CASSQGGGGGYEQYF
TRBV5-1,NA,TRBJ1-2,NA,TGCGCCAGCAGCTCCACGGCGGGGGCGGGTGGCTACACCTTC,CASSSTAGAGGYTF